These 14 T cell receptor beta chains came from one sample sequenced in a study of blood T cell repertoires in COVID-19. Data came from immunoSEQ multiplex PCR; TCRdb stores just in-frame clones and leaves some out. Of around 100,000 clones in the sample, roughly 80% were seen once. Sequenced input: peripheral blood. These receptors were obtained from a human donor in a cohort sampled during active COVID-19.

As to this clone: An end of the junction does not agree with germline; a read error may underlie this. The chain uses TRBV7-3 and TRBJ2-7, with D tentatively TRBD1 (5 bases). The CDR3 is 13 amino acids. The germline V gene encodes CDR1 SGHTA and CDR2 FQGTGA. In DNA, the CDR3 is TGTGCCAGCAGTTTAAGCCAGGGTTACGAGCAGTACTTC. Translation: CASSLSQGYEQYF.

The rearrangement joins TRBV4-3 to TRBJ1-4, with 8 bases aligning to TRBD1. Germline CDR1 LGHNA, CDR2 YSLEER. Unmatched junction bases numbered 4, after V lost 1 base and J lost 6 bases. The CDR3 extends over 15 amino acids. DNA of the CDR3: TGCGCCAGCAGCCAAGGAACAGGGGGAGATGAAAAACTGTTTTTT. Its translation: CASSQGTGGDEKLFF.

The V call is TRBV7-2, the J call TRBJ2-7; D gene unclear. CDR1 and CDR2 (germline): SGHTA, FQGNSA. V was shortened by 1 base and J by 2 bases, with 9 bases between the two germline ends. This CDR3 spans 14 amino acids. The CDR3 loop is CASSLVMATYEQYF. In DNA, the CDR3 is TGTGCCAGCAGCTTAGTCATGGCCACCTACGAGCAGTACTTC.

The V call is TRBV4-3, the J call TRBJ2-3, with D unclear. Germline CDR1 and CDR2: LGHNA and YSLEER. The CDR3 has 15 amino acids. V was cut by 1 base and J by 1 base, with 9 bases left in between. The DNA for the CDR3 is TGCGCCAGCAGCCAAGGTAGTCCTGGCACAGATACGCAGTATTTT. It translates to CASSQGSPGTDTQYF.

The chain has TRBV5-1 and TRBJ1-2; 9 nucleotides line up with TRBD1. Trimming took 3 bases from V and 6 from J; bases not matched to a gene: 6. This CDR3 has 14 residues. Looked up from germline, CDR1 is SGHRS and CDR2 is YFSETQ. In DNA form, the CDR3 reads TGCGCCAGCAGCTCAGGACAGGGGATCGATGGCTACACCTTC. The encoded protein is CASSSGQGIDGYTF.

CDR3 nucleotide sequence: TGTGCCAGCAGCTTTAGCTCCACTAACTATGGCTACACCTTC. Its translation is CASSFSSTNYGYTF. The chain carries TRBV7-2 and TRBJ1-2; D unresolved. Germline CDR1 SGHTA, CDR2 FQGNSA. CDR3 length: 14 amino acids. V gave up 3 bases and J gave up 0 bases, with 8 bases separating them.

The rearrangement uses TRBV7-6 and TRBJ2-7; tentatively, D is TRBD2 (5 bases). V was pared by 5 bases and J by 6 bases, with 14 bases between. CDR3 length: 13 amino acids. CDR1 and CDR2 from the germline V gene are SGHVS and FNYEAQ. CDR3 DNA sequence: TGTGCCAGCAGCGAGAGTGGAGGTTTCGAGCAGTACTTC. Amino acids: CASSESGGFEQYF.

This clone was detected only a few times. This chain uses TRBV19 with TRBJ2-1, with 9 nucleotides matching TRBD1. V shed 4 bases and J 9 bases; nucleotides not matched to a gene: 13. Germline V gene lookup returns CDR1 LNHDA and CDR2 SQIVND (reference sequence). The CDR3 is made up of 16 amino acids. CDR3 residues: CASSSGSGQGVSEQFF. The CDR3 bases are TGTGCCAGTAGTAGCGGGTCGGGACAGGGAGTGAGTGAGCAGTTCTTC.

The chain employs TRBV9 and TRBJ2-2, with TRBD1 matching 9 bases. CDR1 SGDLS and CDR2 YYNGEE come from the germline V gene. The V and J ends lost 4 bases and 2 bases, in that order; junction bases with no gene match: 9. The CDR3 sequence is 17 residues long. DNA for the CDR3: TGTGCCAGCAGCCCAAGGACAGGGGCCCGTAACACCGGGGAGCTGTTTTTT. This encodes CASSPRTGARNTGELFF.

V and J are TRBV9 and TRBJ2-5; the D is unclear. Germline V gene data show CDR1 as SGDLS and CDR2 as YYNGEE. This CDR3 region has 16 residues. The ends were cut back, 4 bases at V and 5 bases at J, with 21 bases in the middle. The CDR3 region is CASSRLPGSPEETQYF. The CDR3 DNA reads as TGTGCCAGCAGCCGCCTTCCCGGTTCCCCGGAGGAGACCCAGTACTTC.

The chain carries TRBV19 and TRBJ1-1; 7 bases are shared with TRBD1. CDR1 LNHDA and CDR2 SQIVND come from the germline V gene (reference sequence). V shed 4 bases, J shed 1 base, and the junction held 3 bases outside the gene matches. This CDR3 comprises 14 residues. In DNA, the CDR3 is TGTGCCAGTAGTACCTACAGGGGGAACACTGAAGCTTTCTTT. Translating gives CASSTYRGNTEAFF.

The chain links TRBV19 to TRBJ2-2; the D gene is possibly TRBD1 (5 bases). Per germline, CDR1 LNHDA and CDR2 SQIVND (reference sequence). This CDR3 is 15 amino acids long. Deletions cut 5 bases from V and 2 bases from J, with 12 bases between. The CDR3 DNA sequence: TGTGCCAGTAGTTCGTGGCAGGGAAACACCGGGGAGCTGTTTTTT. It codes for CASSSWQGNTGELFF. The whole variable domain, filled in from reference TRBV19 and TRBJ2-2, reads DGGITQSPKYLFRKEGQNVTLSCEQNLNHDAMYWYRQDPGQGLRLIYYSQIVNDFQKGDIAEGYSVSREKKESFPLTVTSAQKNPTAFYLCASSSWQGNTGELFFGEGSRLTVL.

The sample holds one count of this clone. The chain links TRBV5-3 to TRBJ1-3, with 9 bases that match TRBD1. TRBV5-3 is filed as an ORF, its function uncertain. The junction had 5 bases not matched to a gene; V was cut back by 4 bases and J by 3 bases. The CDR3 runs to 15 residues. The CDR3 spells CARSPGQGFGNTIYF. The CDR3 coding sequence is TGTGCCAGAAGCCCGGGACAGGGATTTGGAAACACCATATATTTT.

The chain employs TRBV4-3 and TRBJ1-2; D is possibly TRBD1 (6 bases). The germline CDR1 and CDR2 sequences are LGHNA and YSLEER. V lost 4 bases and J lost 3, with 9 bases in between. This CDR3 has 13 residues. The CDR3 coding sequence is TGCGCCAGCAGCCCGAGGACAGACTATGGCTACACCTTC. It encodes CASSPRTDYGYTF.